The rows below give T cell receptor beta chains drawn from one sample of a study of OX40 agonist ivuxolimab in advanced cancers. Here immunoSEQ multiplex PCR was the method, and the copy in TCRdb shows in-frame clones only, minus some. The table records 5,500 to 7,500 clones, about 85% of them present only once. The starting material was CD4+ or CD8+ T cells sorted from blood, obtained in a trial of the OX40 agonist ivuxolimab. These receptor sequences come from an adult with an advanced solid tumor such as melanoma, head and neck, liver or kidney cancer. Both conserved end residues are part of each CDR3. The order of the fields is J gene, D gene, clone size, V gene, CDR3 DNA, CDR3 protein. A D gene is named only where the DNA matches it firmly. The listing skips clone size in some rows; elsewhere it reads once, few, many or a size class.

J: TRBJ1-5; D: -; size: -; V: TRBV7-9; DNA: TGTGCCAGCAGCCTCGGACAGAACAATCAGCCCCAGCATTTT; CDR3: CASSLGQNNQPQHF
J: TRBJ1-1; D: TRBD1; size: -; V: TRBV9; DNA: TGTGCCAGCAGCCCTACAGGGGTAGAGTACACTGAAGCTTTCTTT; CDR3: CASSPTGVEYTEAFF
J: TRBJ2-1; D: -; size: -; V: TRBV5-4; DNA: TGTGCCAGCAGCATTAACATGTGGGATTGGTACAATGAGCAGTTCTTC; CDR3: CASSINMWDWYNEQFF
J: TRBJ2-7; D: -; size: -; V: TRBV7-8; DNA: TGTGCCAGCAGCTCTCCCGACATTAGCTCCTACGAGCAGTACTTC; CDR3: CASSSPDISSYEQYF
J: TRBJ2-7; D: TRBD2; size: -; V: TRBV9; DNA: TGTGCCAGCAGCGTAGAATGGCGGGAGAATCCCTACGAGCAGTACTTC; CDR3: CASSVEWRENPYEQYF
J: TRBJ2-7; D: -; size: -; V: TRBV27; DNA: TGTGCCAGCAGTTTTATGGGGGACTACGAGCAGTACTTC; CDR3: CASSFMGDYEQYF
J: TRBJ2-7; D: -; size: -; V: TRBV16; DNA: TGTGCCAGCAGCCCTACAGAGGACTACGAGCAGTACTTC; CDR3: CASSPTEDYEQYF
J: TRBJ2-4; D: -; size: -; V: TRBV11-3; DNA: TGTGCCAGCAGCTTAATGGACAGAAGCCTAGCCAAAAACATTCAGTACTTC; CDR3: CASSLMDRSLAKNIQYF
J: TRBJ1-2; D: -; size: -; V: TRBV4-1; DNA: TGCGCCAGCAGCCAAGGGAGCGAAAGGGGTGGCTACACCTTC; CDR3: CASSQGSERGGYTF
J: TRBJ2-1; D: -; size: -; V: TRBV9; DNA: TGTGCCAGCAGCGCACAGGGAAGCTCCTACAATGAGCAGTTCTTC; CDR3: CASSAQGSSYNEQFF
J: TRBJ2-1; D: TRBD2; size: once; V: TRBV5-4; DNA: TGTGCCAGCAGCCCCTCCCCTAGCGGGGGGGCGACTGAGCAGTTCTTC; CDR3: CASSPSPSGGATEQFF
J: TRBJ2-7; D: -; size: -; V: TRBV6-1; DNA: TGTGCCAGCAGTGCAGGGGAGACCTACGAGCAGTACTTC; CDR3: CASSAGETYEQYF
J: TRBJ1-2; D: -; size: -; V: TRBV5-1; DNA: TGCGCCAGCAGCTTTCCTGTCTGGGGCGATAACTATGGCTACACCTTC; CDR3: CASSFPVWGDNYGYTF
J: TRBJ1-1; D: -; size: -; V: TRBV9; DNA: TGTGCCAGCAGCCCCCCAGGGATTATGAACACTGAAGCTTTCTTT; CDR3: CASSPPGIMNTEAFF
J: TRBJ2-7; D: -; size: -; V: TRBV28; DNA: TGTGCCAGCAGTGCGGGCAGGCGCCCCGACGAGCAGTACTTC; CDR3: CASSAGRRPDEQYF
J: TRBJ1-1; D: -; size: -; V: TRBV28; DNA: TGTGCCAGCATCGGAAAACAGGGAGGGAACACTGAAGCTTTCTTT; CDR3: CASIGKQGGNTEAFF
J: TRBJ2-1; D: -; size: -; V: TRBV19; DNA: TGTGCCAGTAGTAAAGGAAGCTCCTACAATGAGCAGTTCTTC; CDR3: CASSKGSSYNEQFF
J: TRBJ2-3; D: -; size: -; V: TRBV27; DNA: TGTGCCAGCAGGCAACAAAACCCTCTTAGAGATACGCAGTATTTT; CDR3: CASRQQNPLRDTQYF
J: TRBJ2-1; D: -; size: -; V: TRBV19; DNA: TGTGCCAGTAGTATAGGGGACTACAATGAGCAGTTCTTC; CDR3: CASSIGDYNEQFF
J: TRBJ2-1; D: TRBD1; size: -; V: TRBV10-1; DNA: TGCGCCAGCAGTGAGAAGCAGGGGGCGTCCTACAATGAGCAGTTCTTC; CDR3: CASSEKQGASYNEQFF